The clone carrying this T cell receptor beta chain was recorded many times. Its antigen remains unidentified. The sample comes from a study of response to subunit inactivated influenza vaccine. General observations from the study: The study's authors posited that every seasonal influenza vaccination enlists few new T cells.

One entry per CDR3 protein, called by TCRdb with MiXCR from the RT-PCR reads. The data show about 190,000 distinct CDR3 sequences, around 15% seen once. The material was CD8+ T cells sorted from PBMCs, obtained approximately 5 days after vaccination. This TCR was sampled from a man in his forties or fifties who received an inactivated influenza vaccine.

The CDR3 sequence: CASSVGTGAYEQYF. In DNA form, the CDR3 reads TGTGCCAGCAGCGTAGGGACGGGAGCATACGAGCAGTACTTC. V is TRBV9 and J is TRBJ2-7, with a possible D match to TRBD2 (6 bases). The CDR3 consists of 14 residues. Germline loops: CDR1 SGDLS, CDR2 YYNGEE. Trimming shortened V by 0 bases and J by 4 bases, and 11 bases separated the two germline ends.